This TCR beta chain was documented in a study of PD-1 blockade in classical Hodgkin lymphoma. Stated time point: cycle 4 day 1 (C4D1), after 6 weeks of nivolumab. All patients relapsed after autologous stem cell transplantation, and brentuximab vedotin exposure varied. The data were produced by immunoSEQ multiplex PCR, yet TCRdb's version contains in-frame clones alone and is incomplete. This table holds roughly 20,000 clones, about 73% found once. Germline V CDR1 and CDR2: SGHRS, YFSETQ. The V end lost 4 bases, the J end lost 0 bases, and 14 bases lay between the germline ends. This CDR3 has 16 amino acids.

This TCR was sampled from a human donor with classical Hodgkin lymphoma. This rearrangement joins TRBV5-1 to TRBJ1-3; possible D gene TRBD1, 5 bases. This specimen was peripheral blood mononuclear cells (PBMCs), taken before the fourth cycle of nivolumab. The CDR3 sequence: CASSTADSSSGNTIYF. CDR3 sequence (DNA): TGCGCCAGCAGCACAGCTGACAGTTCCTCTGGAAACACCATATATTTT.